This TCR beta chain derives from a study of shared clonotypes between healthy human individuals. Sequencing was performed with immunoSEQ multiplex PCR; in TCRdb, only in-frame clones are kept and a portion is missing. The sample shows 2.3 million or so clones, approximately 95% of them seen only once. From germline, CDR1 is SGDLS and CDR2 YYNGEE. Trimming shortened V by 3 bases and J by 3 bases, and 16 bases separated the two germline ends. This CDR3 is built from 15 residues. The genes are TRBV9 and TRBJ2-7; D possibly matches TRBD1 or TRBD2 (7 bases each). This sequence originates from a man in his late teens or twenties in good health. Some clones in this sample may be carry-over from other donors' samples. Sequencing was performed on naive CD4+ T cells from PBMCs. Noted subset: CD45RA+ positively selected. CDR3 region: CASSAQGGVGYEQYF. Here the CDR3 DNA reads TGTGCCAGCAGCGCCCAGGGGGGGGTTGGCTACGAGCAGTACTTC.